This T cell receptor beta chain was identified in a study of shared clonotypes between healthy human individuals. Study-wide points: The four-donor shared clonotypes exceeded non-shared clonotypes in generation probability, with non-shared ones scoring lower. Naive subsets usually exceeded memory subsets in estimated richness.

On this clone itself: What it recognizes is unknown.

Trimming removed 6 bases from V and 3 bases from J, with 12 bases in between. Germline V gives CDR1 SGHTA, CDR2 FQGNSA. The length of the CDR3 is 14 residues. The authors divided CD4+ cells into CD45RA+ naive and CD45RA-negative memory subsets. Replicate sorted-subset PCRs were loaded with around 0.2 ug DNA, 30,000 or so T cell genomes. The data were produced by immunoSEQ multiplex PCR, yet TCRdb's version contains in-frame clones alone and is incomplete. The sample has roughly 1,000,000 clones, 75% to 85% seen once; the top ten hold roughly 0.65%. This receptor was taken from a young man in good health. Some clones in this sample may be carry-over from other donors' samples. Sequencing was done on a sample of memory CD4+ T cells from PBMCs. Subset denoted: CD45RA-negative fraction. The chain is built from TRBV7-2 and TRBJ1-5; D unresolved. CDR3 sequence reads: CASSPRQVNQPQHF. CDR3 nucleotides: TGTGCCAGCAGTCCCCGCCAGGTCAATCAGCCCCAGCATTTT.